This T cell receptor beta chain was sequenced for a study of blood T cell repertoires in COVID-19. Germline V lookup: CDR1 SGDLS, CDR2 YYNGEE. This CDR3 is 15 amino acids long. V was cut by 3 bases and J by 2 bases, with 15 bases left in between. Repertoires were generated with immunoSEQ multiplex PCR, while TCRdb's copy carries only in-frame clones and drops some. The table lists around 50,000 clones, around 89% of them singletons, with roughly 2% in the top ten. The sample was peripheral blood. This receptor was obtained from a human donor in a cohort sampled during active COVID-19. This chain uses TRBV9 with TRBJ2-7, with D maybe TRBD1 (6 bases). The CDR3 spells CASSGLEDSTYEQYF. CDR3 in DNA: TGTGCCAGCAGCGGGCTAGAGGACAGTACCTACGAGCAGTACTTC.